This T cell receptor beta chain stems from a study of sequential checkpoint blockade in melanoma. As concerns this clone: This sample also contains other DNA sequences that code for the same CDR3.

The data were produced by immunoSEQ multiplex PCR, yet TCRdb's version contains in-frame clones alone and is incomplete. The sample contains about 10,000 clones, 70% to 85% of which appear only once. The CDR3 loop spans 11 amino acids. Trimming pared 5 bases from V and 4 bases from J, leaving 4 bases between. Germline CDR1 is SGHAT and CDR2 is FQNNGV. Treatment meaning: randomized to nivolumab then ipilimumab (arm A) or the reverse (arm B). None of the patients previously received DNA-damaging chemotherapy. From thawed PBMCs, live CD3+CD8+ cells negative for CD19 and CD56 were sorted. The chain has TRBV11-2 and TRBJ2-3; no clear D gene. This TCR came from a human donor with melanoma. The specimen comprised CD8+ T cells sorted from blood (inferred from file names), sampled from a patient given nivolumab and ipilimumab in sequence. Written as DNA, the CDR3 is TGTGCCAGCAGCCCTGCAGATACGCAGTATTTT. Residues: CASSPADTQYF.